This TCR beta chain was sequenced during a study of cytomegalovirus exposure and HLA in healthy donors. Regarding the study as a whole: A link between a missense DCLRE1C variant and TCR beta V- and J-gene trimming emerged from a later analysis.

Of note for this clone: Its matching antigen is unknown.

The V gene's germline CDR1 is SGDLS and CDR2 YYNGEE. This CDR3 region has 16 residues. Trimming at V came to 0 bases and at J to 4 bases, leaving 5 bases not matched to a gene. A multiplex PCR was run with 60 Vbeta primers and 13 Jbeta primers. Assay: immunoSEQ multiplex PCR; the TCRdb copy retains only in-frame clones and omits some. The sample lists 85,000 to 120,000 clones; approximately 80% were seen once. This TCR was sampled from a man aged 50-59 years in good health and CMV-seronegative. The chain is built from TRBV9 and TRBJ1-3; 9 positions match TRBD1. Sequencing was done on a sample of PBMCs. CDR3 bases: TGTGCCAGCAGCGTAGTGGCACAGGGGGCCGGAAACACCATATATTTT. Amino acid sequence: CASSVVAQGAGNTIYF.